This T cell receptor (beta chain) originates from a study of STAT5B mutations in CD4+ large granular lymphocyte leukemia. The study, taken as a whole, reports: 25% of private leukemic clonotypes occurred rarely in other patients' non-leukemic repertoires.

There are 14 residues in the CDR3. CDR1 is GTSNPN, CDR2 SVGIG, per germline (reference sequence). V lost 4 bases to trimming and J lost 2 bases; unmatched junction nucleotides: 5. Original analysis: A productive frequency of 2.59 x 10-5 was the lowest detectable. Method: immunoSEQ multiplex PCR; TCRdb's copy keeps in-frame clones and lacks some. V and J calls and clone size come straight from that table; D and trimming were deduced from the DNA. This sample carries about 45,000 clones, about 86% of them seen once, and the ten largest clones take about 2.5%. A word on this clone: Its antigen remains unknown.

The rearrangement links TRBV30 to TRBJ1-3, with TRBD1 matching 7 bases. The sequence was obtained from a human donor in good health. Sequenced material: CD4+ T cells from blood buffy coats. The CDR3 reads CAWNRGTAGNTIYF. CDR3 sequence (DNA): TGTGCCTGGAACAGGGGAACGGCTGGAAACACCATATATTTT. Supplemented by reference TRBV30 and TRBJ1-3, the full variable domain reads SQTIHQWPATLVQPVGSPLSLECTVEGTSNPNLYWYRQAAGRGLQLLFYSVGIGQISSEVPQNLSASRPQDRQFILSSKKLLLSDSGFYLCAWNRGTAGNTIYFGEGSWLTVV.